There are many counts of the clone carrying this T cell receptor beta chain. The antigen is unknown. The V gene end was trimmed by 6 bases and the J gene end by 3 bases; junction bases not matched to a gene: 3. The CDR3 totals 14 residues. CDR1 and CDR2 (germline): MDHEN, SYDVKM. 10 ml fresh peripheral blood yielded the PBMCs. These data originate in a study of T cells in Graves' hyperthyroidism and ophthalmopathy. Study-wide context: Specimen type is peripheral blood, collected at initial diagnosis prior to any treatment.

Amplified TCR beta CDR3 regions came from RNA transcripts. HTBI primers were used for first-round RT-PCR of the TCR CDR3. TCRdb reprocessed the multiplex PCR reads with MiXCR, giving one entry per CDR3 protein. Here the sample spans 350,000 to 400,000 distinct CDR3 sequences, over 11% being singletons. The study, taken as a whole, reports: The model made its ophthalmopathy prediction, and onset followed a median approximately 6 months later. Blood held most thyroid clonotypes expanded above 0.001 frequency.

The gene calls are TRBV28 and TRBJ1-2, with 11 bases aligning to TRBD1. Specimen: blood. The receptor was derived from a woman in her sixties with Graves' hyperthyroidism. This chain's CDR3 is CASSRTGGDYGYTF. In DNA form, the CDR3 reads TGTGCCAGCAGCCGGACAGGGGGCGACTATGGCTACACCTTC.